The sequence of this T cell receptor beta chain was determined in a study of blood T cell repertoires in COVID-19. In the study overall: The United States, Italy and Spain provided the acute and convalescent COVID-19 samples.

Profiling relied on immunoSEQ multiplex PCR, and the TCRdb table lists in-frame clones only, not all of them. This sample yields 200,000 to 250,000 clones, of which more than 80% are seen a single time; about 2% belongs to the top ten. V was pared by 6 bases and J by 4 bases, with 9 bases of the junction left unmatched. In germline, CDR1 is MNHEY, CDR2 SVGAGI. The length of the CDR3 is 15 residues. Specimen: PBMCs or T cells enriched from blood (not recorded which). This clonotype was sampled from a man aged 60 to 69 who had recovered from COVID-19. The chain uses TRBV6-5 and TRBJ1-1, with 9 positions matching TRBD1. CDR3 in amino acids: CASSQRGQGGTEAFF. CDR3 nucleotides: TGTGCCAGCAGCCAAAGGGGACAGGGTGGCACTGAAGCTTTCTTT.